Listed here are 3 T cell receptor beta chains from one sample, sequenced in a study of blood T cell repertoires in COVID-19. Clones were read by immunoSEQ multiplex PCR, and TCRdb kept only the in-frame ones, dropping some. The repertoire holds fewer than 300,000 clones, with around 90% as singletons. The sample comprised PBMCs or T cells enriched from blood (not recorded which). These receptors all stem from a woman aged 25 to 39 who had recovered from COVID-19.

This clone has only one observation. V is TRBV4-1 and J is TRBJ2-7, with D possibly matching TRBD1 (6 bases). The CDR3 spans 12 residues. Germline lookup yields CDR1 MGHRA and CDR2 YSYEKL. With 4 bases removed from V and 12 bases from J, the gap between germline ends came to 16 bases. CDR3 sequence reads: CASSPRTGIWYF. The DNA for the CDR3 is TGCGCCAGCAGCCCTAGAACAGGGATTTGGTACTTC.

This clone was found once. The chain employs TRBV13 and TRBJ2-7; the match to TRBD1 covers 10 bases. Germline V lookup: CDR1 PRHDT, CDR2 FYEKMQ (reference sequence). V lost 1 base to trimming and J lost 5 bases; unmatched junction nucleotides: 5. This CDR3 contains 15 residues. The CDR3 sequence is CASSLVGGTGDEQYF. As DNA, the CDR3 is TGTGCCAGCAGCTTAGTTGGCGGGACAGGGGACGAGCAGTACTTC.

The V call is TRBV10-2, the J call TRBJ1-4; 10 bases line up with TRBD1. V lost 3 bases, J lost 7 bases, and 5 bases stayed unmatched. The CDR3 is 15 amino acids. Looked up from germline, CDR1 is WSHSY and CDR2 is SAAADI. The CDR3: CASSDRQGAVEKLFF. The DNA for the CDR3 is TGCGCCAGCAGTGACCGACAGGGGGCCGTTGAAAAACTGTTTTTT.